This record concerns one T cell receptor beta chain sequence. Its target antigen remains unknown. There are no base qualities to consult, and no much larger clone falls within one base. These data belong to a study of memory CD4+ T cells and cytomegalovirus serostatus (dated by TCRdb to between 2018 and 2021). Study-wide context: The roughly 35 healthy Belgian adults in the cohort included 9 who were CMV seropositive and approximately 25 who were CMV seronegative. To replicate a published TCR-based CMV serostatus classifier, the researchers sequenced the CD4+ memory TCRbeta repertoires of a Belgian cohort whose cytomegalovirus serostatus was known. What the authors observed across the whole study: Of under 200 previously reported CMV-associated TCRbeta sequences, around 67 appeared in the CD4+ memory repertoires, each in one to five individuals. For predicting CMV serostatus, the median bootstrapped AUC was approximately 0.95 using the original framework and roughly 0.91 using a US-trained random forest. Only CD4+CD45RO+ memory cells were sequenced, in contrast to the original study, which included naive and memory CD4+ and CD8+ populations. The original-framework classifier achieved a median bootstrapped AUC of 0.95 with a 95% CI of 0.76-1.00 on the Belgian cohort. The results were interpreted as suggesting that the CMV-associated TCR signature is mostly present in the CD4+ memory repertoire.

V is pared back by 9 bases and J by 5 bases, with 16 bases lying between the germline termini. Including the terminal cysteine and phenylalanine, the CDR3 comprises 13 residues. The only DNA kept is the CDR3, 39 bases in frame from the first base. From a lookup of the germline V gene (reference sequence), CDR1 and CDR2 are LNHDA and SQIVND. The Quick-DNA Microprep Kit was used to extract genomic DNA from the sorted cells. Amplification of TCRbeta DNA was done with the immunoSEQ hsTCRbeta kit, following the protocol from the manufacturer. TCRbeta libraries were sequenced on an Illumina MiSeq instrument. In the authors' own workflow: Following removal of out-of-frame sequences, 2 million to 2.5 million distinct TCRbeta sequences were retained, with an average of around 70,000 per individual. Each individual was scored using the number of roughly 150 previously reported CMV-associated TCRbeta sequences that the individual carried and the total number of productive distinct TCRbeta sequences. A beta-binomial model was reimplemented in Python, and scikit-learn random forests with default parameters were trained on data from the US cohort. On the Belgian cohort, classifier performance was reported as the median AUC, along with percentile confidence intervals, across 10,000 bootstrap iterations. Sourced from immuneACCESS, this table was stored by TCRdb with only in-frame sequences that have V and J called. A share of the clones is absent; for the studies checked, an unresolved V gene accounts for under half, and the remainder has no known explanation. The DNA was the basis for D and trimming; V, J and clone size are from that table. This sample lists around 40,000 clones; more than 75% were detected once. Of the sample, around 0.72% is held by the ten largest clones.

Single viable CD3+CD4+CD8-CD45RO+ cells were sorted as memory CD4+ T cells on a FACSAria II. To determine CMV serostatus, a Roche Elecsys assay was used that detects serum IgG against CMV pp150, pp28, p38 and p52. After thawing, total CD4+ T cells were enriched by positive selection with CD4 magnetic microbeads. The samples came from a different study that was designed specifically to examine the CD4+ T cell memory repertoire. Peripheral blood mononuclear cells were isolated and cryopreserved according to standard operating procedures, and serum was stored at -80 degrees C. The staining relied on CD3-PerCP (BW264/56), CD4-APC (RPA-T4), CD45RO-PE (UCHT1) and CD8-Pacific Orange (3B5) antibodies, and Sytox blue was used to exclude non-viable cells.

The source of this sequence is an adult in good health and CMV-seronegative. Recombination connected TRBV19 to TRBJ2-5; TRBD1 is possibly the D segment (7 matching bases). Sequencing was performed on memory CD4+ T cells from blood. The CDR3 sequence is CASSRGVRETQYF. The nucleotide sequence is TGTGCCAGCAGCAGGGGGGTGCGCGAGACCCAGTACTTC.